The 20 T cell receptor beta chains presented below share a single source sample, sequenced in a study of cytotoxic CD8 clonotypes in ibrutinib-treated CLL. TCRdb's copy holds only in-frame clones and misses some; the assay was immunoSEQ multiplex PCR. The table includes 110,000 or so clones, roughly 60% detected once. The material sequenced was PBMCs, taken after 24 months of ibrutinib treatment. The receptor source for this set is a human donor with chronic lymphocytic leukemia.

The chain recombines TRBV7-9 with TRBJ2-5; 10 bases align to TRBD2. After removal of 7 bases from V and 2 bases from J, the junction contained 10 bases not matched to a gene. The CDR3 covers 16 residues. Per the germline V gene, CDR1 is SEHNR and CDR2 is FQNEAQ (reference sequence). CDR3 residues: CASNHLLSGGQETQYF. CDR3 in DNA: TGTGCCAGCAACCACCTGCTTAGCGGGGGGCAAGAGACCCAGTACTTC.

The genes are TRBV19 and TRBJ1-4; no clear D gene. Germline V CDR1 and CDR2: LNHDA, SQIVND (reference sequence). Trimming left V 5 bases short and J 8 bases short, with 12 bases between. This CDR3 contains 13 residues. This CDR3 is CASSYSSGEKLFF. CDR3 sequence (DNA): TGTGCCAGTAGTTACAGTAGCGGAGAAAAACTGTTTTTT.

This clone was detected only once. The rearrangement uses TRBV6-1 and TRBJ1-1; D is undetermined. Trimming removed 6 bases from V and 0 bases from J, with 5 bases in between. The CDR3 covers 12 residues. The germline V gene encodes CDR1 MNHNS and CDR2 SASEGT. CDR3 sequence: CASSLMNTEAFF. The CDR3 bases are TGTGCCAGCAGCCTTATGAACACTGAAGCTTTCTTT.

The chain carries TRBV9 and TRBJ2-4, with TRBD2 matching 11 bases. With V trimmed by 0 bases and J by 2 bases, 10 bases remained unmatched. The germline V gene encodes CDR1 SGDLS and CDR2 YYNGEE. The CDR3 runs to 19 residues. The DNA of the CDR3 is TGTGCCAGCAGCGTAGATTCACTAGCGGGGGCCGGGTCCAAAAACATTCAGTACTTC. It encodes CASSVDSLAGAGSKNIQYF.

This chain uses TRBV6-5 with TRBJ2-5; 8 bases map to TRBD1. Germline values: CDR1 MNHEY, CDR2 SVGAGI. V shed 2 bases, J shed 5 bases, and the junction held 4 bases outside the gene matches. CDR3 length: 14 amino acids. This CDR3 is CASSYRTGSETQYF. DNA of the CDR3: TGTGCCAGCAGTTACCGGACAGGGTCCGAGACCCAGTACTTC.

The chain recombines TRBV19 with TRBJ1-1; 10 bases are shared with TRBD1. The length of the CDR3 is 14 residues. The germline V gene has CDR1 LNHDA and CDR2 SQIVND (reference sequence). After removal of 7 bases from V and 6 bases from J, the junction contained 8 bases not matched to a gene. The CDR3 loop reads CASKRRQGASEAFF. In nucleotides, the CDR3 is TGTGCCAGTAAGAGACGACAGGGGGCCTCTGAAGCTTTCTTT. Supplemented by reference TRBV19 and TRBJ1-1, the full variable domain reads DGGITQSPKYLFRKEGQNVTLSCEQNLNHDAMYWYRQDPGQGLRLIYYSQIVNDFQKGDIAEGYSVSREKKESFPLTVTSAQKNPTAFYLCASKRRQGASEAFFGQGTRLTVV.

This clone was seen more than once but under ten times. This sequence joins TRBV30 and TRBJ2-7; D is perhaps TRBD1 (5 bases). Germline CDR1 is GTSNPN and CDR2 is SVGIG (reference sequence). The CDR3 covers 13 residues. V lost 2 bases and J 2 bases, leaving 10 bases between the germline ends. This CDR3 is CAWSPKGTYEQYF. DNA of the CDR3: TGTGCCTGGAGTCCCAAGGGGACCTACGAGCAGTACTTC. The full variable domain, in which reference TRBV30 and TRBJ2-7 provide the parts outside the CDR3, is SQTIHQWPATLVQPVGSPLSLECTVEGTSNPNLYWYRQAAGRGLQLLFYSVGIGQISSEVPQNLSASRPQDRQFILSSKKLLLSDSGFYLCAWSPKGTYEQYFGPGTRLTVT.

This chain joins TRBV28 and TRBJ1-4; 11 bases line up with TRBD1. CDR1 and CDR2 from the germline V gene are MDHEN and SYDVKM. The J segment lost 10 bases and the V segment lost 6 bases, leaving 7 bases of the junction unmatched. The CDR3 is 14 residues long. In DNA form, the CDR3 reads TGTGCCAGCAGACCTCCGGGACAGGGGGTAAAACTGTTTTTT. Its translation: CASRPPGQGVKLFF.

This clone was observed at least ten times. Other nucleotide sequences from this sample produce the same CDR3. V is TRBV18 and J is TRBJ2-1, with D perhaps TRBD2 (5 bases). Between the trimmed V and J ends, which lost 1 base and 0 bases, there was a span of 7 bases. The CDR3 loop spans 15 amino acids. CDR1 is KGHSH and CDR2 is LQKENI in the germline V gene. The CDR3 protein is CASSPQGSSYNEQFF. CDR3 sequence (DNA): TGTGCCAGCTCACCACAAGGGAGCTCCTACAATGAGCAGTTCTTC.

The genes are TRBV6-5 and TRBJ1-2; D might be TRBD1 (6 bases). Germline V gene data show CDR1 as MNHEY and CDR2 as SVGAGI. This CDR3 contains 13 residues. V lost 6 bases to trimming and J lost 7 bases, with 15 bases between them. CDR3 protein: CASRLQGGGGYTF. As DNA, the CDR3 is TGTGCCAGCAGACTGCAGGGAGGGGGTGGCTACACCTTC.

This clone was found a few times. This CDR3 is CAWSDWYGGQAKNSPLHF. CDR3 DNA sequence: TGTGCCTGGAGTGATTGGTACGGGGGGCAGGCGAAGAATTCACCCCTCCACTTT. The V gene is TRBV30, the J gene TRBJ1-6; perhaps TRBD1 as D (6 bases). Germline CDR1 GTSNPN, CDR2 SVGIG (reference sequence). This CDR3 is 18 amino acids long. The germline V and J ends were trimmed by 1 base and 7 bases, with 23 bases remaining between them.

The genes are TRBV6-5 and TRBJ2-3; 8 bases line up with TRBD2. The CDR3 runs 14 residues. V was clipped by 5 bases and J by 2 bases; unmatched bases: 3. Germline V gene lookup returns CDR1 MNHEY and CDR2 SVGAGI. The CDR3 loop reads CASSRGGITDTQYF. CDR3 bases: TGTGCCAGCAGTCGGGGGGGTATCACAGATACGCAGTATTTT.

V usage is TRBV5-1 and J usage is TRBJ1-2; 8 bases are shared with TRBD1. Germline V gene data show CDR1 as SGHRS and CDR2 as YFSETQ. CDR3 length: 14 amino acids. The junction had 10 bases not matched to a gene; V was cut back by 4 bases and J by 8 bases. CDR3 sequence (DNA): TGCGCCAGCAGCCTTATGGACAGGGAGCGAGGCTACACCTTC. Translating gives CASSLMDRERGYTF.

The rearrangement uses TRBV6-5 and TRBJ1-4, with a possible D match to TRBD1 (5 bases). V dropped 6 bases and J dropped 8 bases, with 19 bases sitting between them. This CDR3 has 15 amino acids. The germline V gene encodes CDR1 MNHEY and CDR2 SVGAGI. The DNA for the CDR3 is TGTGCCAGCAGCCCGGCCGGCAGGGCAGGGGAAAAACTGTTTTTT. Amino acids: CASSPAGRAGEKLFF.

The CDR3 DNA sequence: TGTGCCAGCAGTTCCCCTAGCGGGGGGAACACCGGGGAGCTGTTTTTT. Amino acids: CASSSPSGGNTGELFF. V gene TRBV6-5 combines with J gene TRBJ2-2; 10 bases map to TRBD2. This CDR3 is built from 16 residues. Germline trimming cut 4 bases from V and 1 base from J; bases unmatched to any gene: 3. Germline loops: CDR1 MNHEY, CDR2 SVGAGI.

The genes are TRBV29-1 and TRBJ2-7; 10 bases align to TRBD1. In germline, CDR1 is SQVTM, CDR2 ANQGSEA. The CDR3 totals 15 residues. Unmatched junction bases numbered 12, after V lost 7 bases and J lost 3 bases. CDR3 in DNA: TGCAGCGCCACCCCGGGACAGGGGATTTTCTACGAGCAGTACTTC. This translates into CSATPGQGIFYEQYF.

In this sample, this clone turned up a few times. This chain joins TRBV7-9 and TRBJ2-2; D remains ambiguous. This CDR3 region has 12 residues. V shed 6 bases and J shed 5 bases, with 7 bases lying between them. Looked up from germline, CDR1 is SEHNR and CDR2 is FQNEAQ (reference sequence). The CDR3 loop is CASRLRTGELFF. CDR3 nucleotide sequence: TGTGCCAGCAGATTGAGGACCGGGGAGCTGTTTTTT.

The chain has TRBV9 and TRBJ2-5, with TRBD2 matching 10 bases. Trimming at V came to 4 bases and at J to 4 bases, leaving 7 bases not matched to a gene. The CDR3 loop spans 15 amino acids. Germline CDR1 SGDLS, CDR2 YYNGEE. CDR3: CASSPSGGAGETQYF. For the CDR3, the DNA is TGTGCCAGCAGCCCGAGCGGGGGGGCTGGAGAGACCCAGTACTTC. Looking up the rest from reference TRBV9 and TRBJ2-5 gives the full variable domain: DSGVTQTPKHLITATGQRVTLRCSPRSGDLSVYWYQQSLDQGLQFLIQYYNGEERAKGNILERFSAQQFPDLHSELNLSSLELGDSALYFCASSPSGGAGETQYFGPGTRLLVL.

The chain carries TRBV18 and TRBJ2-3; D possibly corresponds to TRBD2 (5 bases). CDR1 is KGHSH, CDR2 LQKENI, per germline. This CDR3 is built from 14 residues. The ends were cut back, 3 bases at V and 5 bases at J, with 12 bases in the middle. CDR3 sequence reads: CASSPTGVGDTQYF. The CDR3 coding sequence is TGTGCCAGCTCACCCACCGGGGTAGGAGATACGCAGTATTTT.

The chain recombines TRBV30 with TRBJ2-7; D uncertain. Germline V gene lookup returns CDR1 GTSNPN and CDR2 SVGIG (reference sequence). Trimming pared 2 bases from V and 3 bases from J, leaving 8 bases between. This CDR3 region has 12 residues. CDR3 DNA: TGTGCCTGGAGTCCTGGTGGCTACGAGCAGTACTTC. It is translated as CAWSPGGYEQYF.